The rows below give T cell receptor beta chains drawn from one sample of a study of CD8+ T cells in alopecia areata. The protocol was immunoSEQ multiplex PCR, while the TCRdb copy is restricted to in-frame clones and leaves out a portion. The repertoire includes hundreds of thousands of clones, more than 55% of them detected once, and 0.95% to 1.5% sits in the top ten. The sample here was CD4+ T cells sorted from blood, taken between weeks 43 and 45, from a patient treated with tofacitinib. The source is a human donor with alopecia areata. Each CDR3 is given with its conserved first and last residue. The order of the fields is V gene, D gene, clone size, CDR3 length, CDR3 protein. A D gene is named only where the DNA matches it firmly. Some rows have no size entry. The others give once, few or many, or a class for an expanded clone.

>TRBV7-3|-|-|13
CASSKDGYNEQFF
>TRBV9|TRBD2|-|16
CASSVGASGGTDTQYF
>TRBV9|-|-|17
CASSVGGVPTGANVLTF
>TRBV6-1|TRBD1|-|15
CASSVETGGPYEQYF
>TRBV7-2|-|-|13
CASSLAAGTKAFF
>TRBV29-1|TRBD2|-|16
CSVAFGLAGGTDTQYF
>TRBV30|-|-|14
CAWARGQNTGELFF
>TRBV27|-|-|11
CASSTGIEQYF
>TRBV28|-|-|12
CASSSGIPEAFF
>TRBV6-1|-|-|15
CASSGGTTSNSPLHF
>TRBV7-2|-|-|13
CASRDQILTEAFF
>TRBV10-3|TRBD1|-|15
CAISEQDRPHYGYTF
>TRBV6-6|TRBD2|once|16
CASSYSKTSGTDTQYF
>TRBV19|-|-|14
CASSYGDPTYEQYF
>TRBV29-1|-|-|13
CSVDSGGGYGYTF
>TRBV5-4|TRBD1|-|15
CASSLDSGTADTQYF
>TRBV5-1|TRBD1|-|16
CASSLESGQGPYEQYF
>TRBV12-5|TRBD1|-|16
CASVTGGDSSNQPQHF
>TRBV7-8|-|-|12
CASRSGTGELFF
>TRBV6-5|-|-|12
CASRTTDSPLHF
>TRBV7-2|-|-|14
CASTAGSLNTEAFF
>TRBV23-1|-|-|14
CASSQQGSPYEQYF
>TRBV25-1|TRBD1|-|15
CASSEPGQPGHEQYF
>TRBV29-1|-|-|12
CSVGAGSYEQYF
>TRBV29-1|-|-|13
CSVEPGKNTEAFF
>TRBV14|-|-|13
CASSLGSQETQYF
>TRBV5-1|TRBD1|-|15
CASSLPGQGSSPLHF
>TRBV25-1|TRBD1|-|14
CASSHRGRNSPLHF
>TRBV30|TRBD1|-|13
CAWSNQGADGYTF
>TRBV7-2|-|-|15
CASSLVGAGGQPQHF
>TRBV29-1|-|-|14
CSSRGRGVVETQYF
>TRBV30|-|-|16
CAWDYATRPRGYEQYF
>TRBV30|-|-|13
CAWSRYPPPGYTF
>TRBV30|TRBD1|-|13
CAWRPGQGTEAFF
>TRBV30|TRBD1|-|13
CAWSRGQNYGYTF
>TRBV18|-|few|15
CASSPGTSAGNTIYF
>TRBV29-1|TRBD1|-|13
CSVGTGGSYGYTF
>TRBV7-8|-|-|13
CASSLSRSNPQHF
>TRBV14|TRBD1|-|15
CASSQRTGFYTEAFF
>TRBV30|-|-|13
CAWSDGLNTEAFF
>TRBV30|-|-|14
CALRLGEIAYGYTF
>TRBV29-1|TRBD1|-|15
CSVGPTGSVSYEQYF
>TRBV4-1|TRBD1|-|16
CASSPFGTGTNEKLFF
>TRBV5-1|-|once|14
CASSLATGPYGYTF
>TRBV5-1|-|-|17
CASSSGTGTASSYEQYF
>TRBV28|TRBD1|-|15
CASSLAEWTGVDYTF
>TRBV5-1|-|-|15
CASSLGTAPSYEQYF
>TRBV4-3|TRBD2|-|13
CASSLAGGDEQFF
>TRBV30|TRBD2|-|14
CAWSVLAGGETQYF
>TRBV28|TRBD1|few|15
CASSSWDSSNEKLFF
>TRBV7-6|-|-|16
CASSLDGGPGANVLTF